This record looks at one T cell receptor beta chain sequence and its context. Its specificity is unknown. This record belongs to a study of identical twins. Notes on the study in general: For monozygotic twins, models underestimated out-of-frame TCR alpha sharing.

The length of the CDR3 is 15 residues. CDR1 is SGHTA and CDR2 is FQGNSA in the germline V gene. V lost 5 bases to trimming and J lost 4 bases, with 17 bases between them. TCRdb reanalysed the 5' RACE reads using MiXCR and keeps one entry per CDR3 protein. Counted here are roughly 240,000 distinct CDR3 sequences, approximately 7% occurring once; the ten biggest clones make up roughly 3.6%. These data were also filed under a second study, of yellow fever vaccine responses in identical twins.

The specimen was memory (CD45RO+) T cells sorted from blood. The TCR originated in a woman in her late teens or twenties in good health. The V and J genes are TRBV7-2 and TRBJ1-1; D may be TRBD1 (6 bases). CDR3 sequence (DNA): TGTGCCAGCAGCAGAGGGGGGGGCATGAGCACTGAAGCTTTCTTT. Its translation: CASSRGGGMSTEAFF.